These 19 T cell receptor beta chains share one sample of origin, sequenced in a study of shared clonotypes between healthy human individuals. The data were produced by immunoSEQ multiplex PCR, yet TCRdb's version contains in-frame clones alone and is incomplete. This table holds about 1.5 million clones, roughly 97% found once. The sequencing sample was made of naive CD4+ T cells sorted from blood. Subset indicated: CD45RA+ positively selected. The source is a man under 40 in good health.

The chain combines TRBV7-9 with TRBJ2-5; 10 nucleotides align to TRBD2. This CDR3 is 12 amino acids long. Per germline, CDR1 SEHNR and CDR2 FQNEAQ (reference sequence). Germline trimming cut 5 bases from V and 7 bases from J; bases unmatched to any gene: 1. The CDR3 loop reads CASSRTSGTQYF. For the CDR3, the DNA is TGTGCCAGCAGCCGGACTAGCGGGACCCAGTACTTC. The whole variable domain, remainder taken from reference TRBV7-9 and TRBJ2-5, is DTGVSQNPRHKITKRGQNVTFRCDPISEHNRLYWYRQTLGQGPEFLTYFQNEAQLEKSRLLSDRFSAERPKGSFSTLEIQRTEQGDSAMYLCASSRTSGTQYFGPGTRLLVL.

The chain has TRBV19 and TRBJ1-2; 9 bases line up with TRBD1. Germline values: CDR1 LNHDA, CDR2 SQIVND (reference sequence). V lost 6 bases and J lost 5; bases outside the gene matches: 4. CDR3 length: 13 amino acids. This chain's CDR3 is CASSLGTGYGYTF. CDR3 coding DNA: TGTGCCAGTAGCCTCGGGACAGGGTATGGCTACACCTTC.

The chain carries TRBV18 and TRBJ2-3; 10 bases match TRBD2. The CDR3 has 17 residues. CDR1 is KGHSH and CDR2 is LQKENI in the germline V gene. With 5 bases clipped from V and 4 bases from J, the junction kept 12 bases outside the gene matches. The CDR3 loop is CASSSRTSGIIADTQYF. The CDR3 coding sequence is TGTGCCAGCTCATCCAGGACTAGCGGTATCATAGCAGATACGCAGTATTTT.

J is TRBJ1-1 and V is TRBV2; D is ambiguous. The V gene's germline CDR1 is SNHLY and CDR2 FYNNEI. The germline V and J ends were trimmed by 5 bases and 1 base, with 11 bases remaining between them. The CDR3 has 14 residues. For the CDR3, the DNA is TGTGCCAGCAGTTGGGGTACGTCGAACACTGAAGCTTTCTTT. Translation: CASSWGTSNTEAFF.

For this clone: Within the sample, other DNA sequences also encode this same CDR3. This sequence joins TRBV29-1 and TRBJ2-5; possible D gene TRBD1, 5 bases. This CDR3 has 12 residues. Germline CDR1 SQVTM, CDR2 ANQGSEA. V was pared by 4 bases and J by 1 base, with 7 bases between. The CDR3 coding sequence is TGCAGCGTTGTAACAGGCCAAGAGACCCAGTACTTC. Translated, it gives CSVVTGQETQYF.

The V and J genes are TRBV5-5 and TRBJ1-4; D is unresolved. Germline values: CDR1 SGHKS, CDR2 YYEKEE (reference sequence). The germline V and J ends were trimmed by 2 bases and 7 bases, with 9 bases remaining between them. This CDR3 contains 13 residues. DNA of the CDR3: TGTGCCAGCAGCTTCGGCAGCCGTGAAAAACTGTTTTTT. As protein: CASSFGSREKLFF.

This clone was seen only once. The V gene is TRBV19, the J gene TRBJ2-7, with D perhaps assigned TRBD1 or TRBD2 (5 bases each). This CDR3 has 16 amino acids. Trimming pared 1 base from V and 2 bases from J, leaving 15 bases between. Germline values: CDR1 LNHDA, CDR2 SQIVND (reference sequence). The CDR3 sequence: CASSIVPGANPYEQYF. CDR3 bases: TGTGCCAGTAGTATAGTCCCCGGGGCCAATCCCTACGAGCAGTACTTC.

The chain is built from TRBV10-2 and TRBJ2-6; D not certain. This CDR3 contains 14 residues. Germline V gene lookup returns CDR1 WSHSY and CDR2 SAAADI. Trimming shortened V by 5 bases and J by 0 bases, and 5 bases separated the two germline ends. Here the CDR3 reads CASSPSSGANVLTF. The DNA of the CDR3 is TGCGCCAGCAGTCCAAGCTCTGGGGCCAACGTCCTGACTTTC.

This chain uses TRBV14 with TRBJ2-7, with TRBD2 matching over 12 bases. The CDR3 runs 18 residues. Germline values: CDR1 SGHDN, CDR2 FVKESK. The V gene end was trimmed by 0 bases and the J gene end by 1 base; junction bases not matched to a gene: 7. For the CDR3, the DNA is TGTGCCAGCAGCCAAGAAGGGCGACTAGCGGGAGTTTCCTACGAGCAGTACTTC. It translates to CASSQEGRLAGVSYEQYF.

The chain joins TRBV5-1 to TRBJ2-7; 11 nucleotides line up with TRBD1. This CDR3 is 15 amino acids long. Trimming cost V 5 bases and J 2 bases; bases outside gene matches: 6. From germline, CDR1 is SGHRS and CDR2 YFSETQ. The CDR3 DNA reads TGCGCCAGCAGTCTTAGGACAGGGGGCCCCTACGAGCAGTACTTC. Protein: CASSLRTGGPYEQYF. The complete variable domain, with remaining parts taken from reference TRBV5-1 and TRBJ2-7, reads KAGVTQTPRYLIKTRGQQVTLSCSPISGHRSVSWYQQTPGQGLQFLFEYFSETQRNKGNFPGRFSGRQFSNSRSEMNVSTLELGDSALYLCASSLRTGGPYEQYFGPGTRLTVT.

V usage is TRBV6-1 and J usage is TRBJ2-7, with D perhaps matching TRBD1 (6 bases). Germline CDR1 reads MNHNS; CDR2 reads SASEGT. Trimming removed 8 bases at V and 4 bases at J, with 18 bases between. The CDR3 is 14 residues long. The CDR3 sequence is CASWQGPAPYEQYF. The CDR3 coding sequence is TGTGCCAGCTGGCAGGGGCCAGCCCCTTACGAGCAGTACTTC.

This clone was found once. The gene calls are TRBV6-1 and TRBJ2-4, with D perhaps matching TRBD1 (5 bases). Germline loops: CDR1 MNHNS, CDR2 SASEGT. The CDR3 runs 14 residues. V gave up 1 base and J gave up 13 bases, with 17 bases separating them. In DNA form, the CDR3 reads TGTGCCAGCAGTGAAGTCAGTGCAGGGCTTAGACAGTACTTC. Amino acid sequence: CASSEVSAGLRQYF.

In regard to this clone: Other DNA variants within this sample encode the same CDR3. The rearrangement uses TRBV19 and TRBJ1-1, with 8 bases aligning to TRBD1. V lost 2 bases to trimming and J lost 1 base; unmatched junction nucleotides: 0. Germline loops: CDR1 LNHDA, CDR2 SQIVND (reference sequence). This CDR3 comprises 14 residues. The CDR3 bases are TGTGCCAGTAGTATACAGGGGGCGAACACTGAAGCTTTCTTT. It encodes CASSIQGANTEAFF. Full variable domain (rest looked up from reference TRBV19 and TRBJ1-1): DGGITQSPKYLFRKEGQNVTLSCEQNLNHDAMYWYRQDPGQGLRLIYYSQIVNDFQKGDIAEGYSVSREKKESFPLTVTSAQKNPTAFYLCASSIQGANTEAFFGQGTRLTVV.

This chain joins TRBV19 and TRBJ2-1; D could derive from TRBD1 or TRBD2 (5 bases each). Germline CDR1 reads LNHDA; CDR2 reads SQIVND (reference sequence). The CDR3 has 14 residues. Trimming took 5 bases from V and 7 from J, leaving 15 bases between them. DNA for the CDR3: TGTGCCAGTAGTCCCCGGGGCAGACGAAATGAGCAGTTCTTC. Translating gives CASSPRGRRNEQFF.

This sequence joins TRBV7-6 and TRBJ2-2; 13 bases line up with TRBD2. The trim removed 4 bases at V and 9 bases at J, leaving 5 bases unmatched. CDR1 is SGHVS and CDR2 is FNYEAQ in the germline V gene. The CDR3 is 15 amino acids. The CDR3 reads CASSSRTSGSWELFF. The CDR3, as DNA: TGTGCCAGCAGCTCTAGGACTAGCGGGAGCTGGGAGCTGTTTTTT.

The V gene is TRBV5-8, the J gene TRBJ1-5; a weak D match, TRBD1 (5 bases). The length of the CDR3 is 16 residues. The germline gives CDR1 SGHTS, CDR2 YDEGEE. Trimming removed 2 bases at V and 7 bases at J, with 19 bases between. The CDR3 sequence is CASSFWGGGSGQPQHF. CDR3 bases: TGTGCCAGCAGCTTCTGGGGTGGGGGATCTGGCCAGCCCCAGCATTTT.

The chain has TRBV6-5 and TRBJ1-1, with D perhaps TRBD1 (5 bases). The CDR3 sequence is 12 residues long. Trimming removed 6 bases at V and 6 bases at J, with 11 bases between. Germline values: CDR1 MNHEY, CDR2 SVGAGI. CDR3 nucleotide sequence: TGTGCCAGCAGAAGGCGGGGGGCTGAAGCTTTCTTT. Translation: CASRRRGAEAFF.

The V and J genes are TRBV5-1 and TRBJ1-2; D not certain. V dropped 5 bases and J dropped 7 bases, with 15 bases sitting between them. The CDR3 is 13 amino acids. Germline values: CDR1 SGHRS, CDR2 YFSETQ. The CDR3 bases are TGCGCCAGCAGAGGTACACCTCCGGGTGGCTACACCTTC. It translates to CASRGTPPGGYTF.

V is TRBV23-1 and J is TRBJ2-1; D remains unclear. TRBV23-1 is recorded as an ORF, its role being uncertain. The V end lost 4 bases, the J end lost 8 bases, and 9 bases lay between the germline ends. This CDR3 is built from 12 residues. The CDR3 reads CASSPLWDEQFF. CDR3 DNA sequence: TGCGCCAGCAGTCCCCTTTGGGATGAGCAGTTCTTC.